A single sample is the source of the 6 T cell receptor beta chains below, sequenced in a study of T-cell reconstitution after alpha-beta-depleted transplantation in children. Preparation of the TCRbeta library involved a method that used unique molecular identifiers. One entry per CDR3 protein, called by TCRdb with MiXCR from the PCR reads. The sample gives 530,000 or so distinct CDR3 sequences, about a quarter of which show up once; approximately 33% is in the top ten. The source material was PBMCs, sampled before TCRalphabeta/CD19-depleted stem cell transplant. Source of these receptors: a boy younger than two with Wiskott-Aldrich syndrome, due to receive a stem cell transplant.

This clonotype has a handful of counts. The chain recombines TRBV20-1 with TRBJ2-7; TRBD1 is a possible D gene (7 bases). Germline V gene data show CDR1 as DFQATT and CDR2 as SNEGSKA (reference sequence). Trimming took off 6 bases at V and 0 bases at J, with 15 bases between the two ends. The CDR3 length is 14 residues. The CDR3 DNA sequence: TGCAGTGCCTGGGGGGACAGCCTCTCCTACGAGCAGTACTTC. It encodes CSAWGDSLSYEQYF.

The chain has TRBV10-3 and TRBJ2-7, with D unclear. V dropped 4 bases and J dropped 1 base, with 8 bases sitting between them. The CDR3 consists of 13 residues. Per germline, CDR1 ENHRY and CDR2 SYGVKD. This CDR3 reads CAISVAASYEQYF. CDR3 nucleotide sequence: TGTGCCATCAGTGTTGCCGCTTCCTACGAGCAGTACTTC.

The count of this clonotype is one. The chain employs TRBV11-2 and TRBJ2-6; D could derive from TRBD1 or TRBD2 (5 bases each). V was cut by 1 base and J by 2 bases, with 12 bases left in between. Germline CDR1 and CDR2: SGHAT and FQNNGV. The CDR3 is 17 amino acids. This CDR3 is CASSLVGMGAGANVLTF. Written as DNA, the CDR3 is TGTGCCAGCAGCTTAGTCGGTATGGGGGCTGGGGCCAACGTCCTGACTTTC.

The table lists this clonotype with a few counts. V gene TRBV24-1 combines with J gene TRBJ2-1, with D unclear. Germline V gene data show CDR1 as KGHDR and CDR2 as SFDVKD. CDR3 length: 15 amino acids. V gave up 4 bases and J gave up 8 bases, with 17 bases separating them. This chain's CDR3 is CATSDLRPTMDEQFF. CDR3 DNA: TGTGCCACCAGTGACCTCCGTCCAACCATGGATGAGCAGTTCTTC.

The chain couples TRBV29-1 to TRBJ2-7; possible D gene TRBD1, 6 bases. Germline-derived CDR1 and CDR2 are SQVTM and ANQGSEA. The CDR3 consists of 12 residues. V was trimmed by 6 bases and J by 1 base, leaving 10 bases between them. CDR3 sequence reads: CSVQGASYEQYF. As DNA, the CDR3 is TGCAGCGTACAGGGAGCTTCCTACGAGCAGTACTTC.

The rearrangement uses TRBV9 and TRBJ2-1; D is tentatively TRBD1 or TRBD2 (5 bases each). Deletions cut 4 bases from V and 8 bases from J, with 16 bases between. The germline gives CDR1 SGDLS, CDR2 YYNGEE. This CDR3 is 14 amino acids long. The DNA for the CDR3 is TGTGCCAGCAGCTCCCGACAGACGGGGTATGAGCAGTTCTTC. This codes for CASSSRQTGYEQFF.